The rows below give T cell receptor beta chains drawn from one sample of a study of tumor-infiltrating lymphocytes in glioblastoma multiforme. TCRdb processed the multiplex PCR reads anew with MiXCR; each CDR3 protein has one entry. The profile shows just over 9,000 distinct CDR3 sequences, about 70% of them singletons. What was sequenced was brain tumor tissue. These receptors all come from a male donor with glioblastoma. The CDR3 runs from the conserved cysteine through the conserved F or W. A D gene is named only where the DNA matches it firmly. Only some rows state a clone size, as once, few, many or a class for expanded clones.

v_call	j_call	d_call	clone_size	cdr3_length	cdr3_aa	cdr3_nt
TRBV29-1	TRBJ2-3	TRBD2	.	14	CSVERAGDGDTQYF	TGCAGCGTTGAAAGGGCGGGAGATGGAGATACGCAGTATTTT
TRBV29-1	TRBJ1-5	.	.	16	CSVVLDGAWGNQPQHF	TGCAGCGTTGTGTTGGATGGGGCGTGGGGCAATCAGCCCCAGCATTTT
TRBV5-4	TRBJ2-4	.	once	14	CASSCWADENIRYF	TGTGCCAGCAGCTGTTGGGCGGACGAAAACATTCGGTACTTC
TRBV6-5	TRBJ2-6	TRBD1	medium-sized	15	CASRIQGVGANVLTF	TGTGCCAGCAGAATTCAGGGGGTTGGGGCCAACGTCCTGACTTTC
TRBV6-8	TRBJ2-2	TRBD2	.	16	CASSWELAGVTGELFF	TGTGCCAGCAGTTGGGAACTAGCGGGAGTCACCGGGGAGCTGTTTTTT
TRBV6-6	TRBJ2-5	.	.	16	CASTYGIGRGEETQYF	TGTGCCAGCACCTACGGTATTGGCAGGGGAGAAGAGACCCAGTACTTC
TRBV6-1	TRBJ2-1	TRBD2	.	17	CASSEEPGLAVYNEQFF	TGTGCCAGCAGTGAGGAGCCGGGACTAGCGGTTTACAATGAGCAGTTCTTC
TRBV6-1	TRBJ1-2	TRBD1	.	16	CASSEDRGGGYYGYTF	TGTGCCAGCAGTGAAGACAGGGGTGGGGGATACTATGGCTACACCTTC
TRBV29-1	TRBJ2-4	.	.	14	CSVEGRQIKNIQYF	TGCAGCGTTGAAGGTCGACAAATCAAAAACATTCAGTACTTC
TRBV5-4	TRBJ2-3	.	.	15	CASSLESRTTDTQYF	TGTGCCAGCAGCTTGGAGAGTAGAACCACAGATACGCAGTATTTT
TRBV20-1	TRBJ2-1	TRBD2	few	15	CSARASGTTNNEQFF	TGCAGTGCTAGAGCCTCCGGGACTACCAACAATGAGCAGTTCTTC
TRBV4-2	TRBJ1-2	.	.	12	CASSQGNYGYTF	TGTGCCAGCAGCCAGGGGAACTATGGCTACACCTTC
TRBV6-2/TRBV6-3	TRBJ2-5	.	.	14	CASSTPGGFETQYF	TGTGCCAGCAGTACCCCTGGGGGATTCGAGACCCAGTACTTC
TRBV6-1	TRBJ2-1	.	.	14	CASSGHTGVYEQFF	TGTGCCAGCAGTGGTCATACGGGGGTCTATGAGCAGTTCTTC
TRBV20-1	TRBJ2-3	TRBD2	.	20	CSASRPGLAGGPSNIDTHYF	TGCAGTGCTAGTCGCCCCGGACTAGCGGGAGGGCCGAGTAACATAGATACGCATTATTTT
TRBV11-2	TRBJ1-1	.	.	13	CASSLGLNTEAFF	TGTGCCAGCAGCTTAGGACTGAACACTGAAGCTTTCTTT
TRBV20-1	TRBJ2-1	TRBD2	.	17	CSAPISGRALRYNEQFF	TGCAGTGCCCCGATCAGCGGGAGGGCCCTTAGATACAATGAGCAGTTCTTC
TRBV11-2	TRBJ2-1	.	many	15	CASSLAGSSYNEQFF	TGTGCCAGCAGCTTAGCGGGTAGCTCCTACAATGAGCAGTTCTTC
TRBV14	TRBJ2-6	.	.	13	CASTGSGANVLTF	TGTGCCAGCACAGGATCTGGGGCCAACGTCCTGACTTTC
TRBV11-1	TRBJ2-1	.	.	15	CASSLGGRGLDKQFF	TGTGCCAGCAGCTTAGGGGGCAGGGGTTTGGATAAGCAGTTCTTC
TRBV12-3/TRBV12-4	TRBJ2-1	.	.	14	CASSDAMTVNEQFF	TGTGCCAGCAGCGACGCTATGACGGTCAATGAGCAGTTCTTC
TRBV11-1	TRBJ1-3	.	.	14	CASSHRSSGNTIYF	TGTGCCAGCAGCCACCGGAGCTCTGGAAACACCATATATTTT
TRBV5-6	TRBJ2-3	.	.	13	CASSLAVPDTQYF	TGTGCCAGCAGCTTGGCCGTACCGGATACGCAGTATTTT
TRBV4-1	TRBJ2-1	.	.	13	CASSQVVSDEQFF	TGCGCCAGCAGCCAAGTGGTGTCGGATGAGCAGTTCTTC
TRBV12-3/TRBV12-4	TRBJ1-1	.	.	14	CASRSDPGTSEAFF	TGTGCCAGCAGATCGGATCCCGGGACAAGTGAAGCTTTCTTT
TRBV11-3	TRBJ2-3	.	.	12	CASSLGGDTEYF	TGTGCCAGCAGCCTAGGTGGAGATACGGAGTATTTT
TRBV5-6	TRBJ2-7	TRBD2	few	17	CASSYGLAGVASYEQYF	TGTGCCAGCAGCTATGGACTAGCGGGAGTAGCCTCCTACGAGCAGTACTTC